In its sample, the clone carrying this T cell receptor beta chain was seen many times. Its antigen is unidentified. These data belong to a study of blood T cells in healthy people across ages. The CDR3 covers 14 residues. The V gene's germline CDR1 is SEHNR and CDR2 FQNEAQ (reference sequence). J lost 5 bases, V lost 5 bases, and 7 bases had no gene match. Primed by a sample-barcoded 5' primer and a J-beta primer mix, a second PCR proceeded for about 6 to 11 cycles. The template-switch adaptor, which had 12 random nucleotides, put a tag on each cDNA molecule. From each sample, at least 3 million paired-end reads containing CDR3 were obtained. Each CDR3 protein is one row after TCRdb ran MiXCR on the 5' RACE reads. The sample shows about 1,800,000 distinct CDR3 sequences, roughly 27% of them seen only once. General observations from the study: Higher diversity and more naive CD4+ cells were features of long-lived donors, compared to aged donors.

The source of this sequence is a woman in her 30s in good health. The material sequenced was blood. The rearrangement uses TRBV7-9 and TRBJ2-5, with TRBD1 matching 8 bases. The CDR3 nucleotides are TGTGCCAGCAGCGCCCTGGCAGGGGGCGAGACCCAGTACTTC. Translated: CASSALAGGETQYF.